This passage covers 28 T cell receptor beta chains from one sample sequenced in a study of OX40 agonist ivuxolimab in advanced cancers. Libraries were prepared by immunoSEQ multiplex PCR; TCRdb keeps only in-frame clonotypes and omits some of them. Here the sample spans more than 75,000 clones, roughly 85% being singletons. The sample in question was CD4+ or CD8+ T cells sorted from blood, obtained in a trial of the OX40 agonist ivuxolimab. Receptors were obtained from an adult with an advanced solid tumor such as melanoma, head and neck, liver or kidney cancer.

This chain connects TRBV5-5 to TRBJ1-2, with 8 bases identical to TRBD1. The CDR3 length is 15 residues. V lost 2 bases, J lost 4 bases, and 7 bases stayed unmatched. CDR1 SGHKS and CDR2 YYEKEE come from the germline V gene (reference sequence). The CDR3 DNA is TGTGCCAGCAGCTTTACAGGGGGAATAGCCTATGGCTACACCTTC. It codes for CASSFTGGIAYGYTF. Together with reference TRBV5-5 and TRBJ1-2, the CDR3 gives the full variable domain: DAGVTQSPTHLIKTRGQQVTLRCSPISGHKSVSWYQQVLGQGPQFIFQYYEKEERGRGNFPDRFSARQFPNYSSELNVNALLLGDSALYLCASSFTGGIAYGYTFGSGTRLTVV.

This chain links TRBV19 with TRBJ2-1, with D perhaps matching TRBD1 (6 bases). CDR1 and CDR2 (germline): LNHDA, SQIVND (reference sequence). CDR3 size: 14 residues. V dropped 7 bases and J dropped 7 bases, with 17 bases sitting between them. CDR3 coding DNA: TGTGCCAGTACCCCACAGGGACCCTTTAATGAGCAGTTCTTC. It encodes CASTPQGPFNEQFF. The full variable domain, completed using reference TRBV19 and TRBJ2-1, is DGGITQSPKYLFRKEGQNVTLSCEQNLNHDAMYWYRQDPGQGLRLIYYSQIVNDFQKGDIAEGYSVSREKKESFPLTVTSAQKNPTAFYLCASTPQGPFNEQFFGPGTRLTVL.

The V gene is TRBV5-6, the J gene TRBJ1-1; no clear D. CDR3 length equals 14 residues. V shed 0 bases and J shed 0 bases, with 6 bases lying between them. The V gene's germline CDR1 is SGHDT and CDR2 YYEEEE. The CDR3 reads CASSLDVVNTEAFF. In nucleotides, the CDR3 is TGTGCCAGCAGCTTGGACGTCGTGAACACTGAAGCTTTCTTT.

The chain combines TRBV5-1 with TRBJ2-3; the match to TRBD2 covers 10 bases. CDR3 length: 17 amino acids. The V gene end was trimmed by 3 bases and the J gene end by 6 bases; junction bases not matched to a gene: 13. Germline CDR1 is SGHRS and CDR2 is YFSETQ. CDR3 loop: CASSWAQRGGHGDTQYF. CDR3 nucleotide sequence: TGCGCCAGCAGCTGGGCCCAGCGGGGGGGCCATGGGGATACGCAGTATTTT.

The count of this clone is one. The CDR3 protein is CASSRTDIGDNEQFF. The CDR3 DNA reads as TGTGCCAGCAGTCGGACGGACATCGGGGACAATGAGCAGTTCTTC. The chain couples TRBV6-5 to TRBJ2-1, with D perhaps given as TRBD1 or TRBD2 (5 bases each). The CDR3 loop spans 15 amino acids. Germline V gene sequence: CDR1 MNHEY, CDR2 SVGAGI. Deletions cut 5 bases from V and 5 bases from J, with 16 bases between.

The chain employs TRBV6-1 and TRBJ2-7; either TRBD1 or TRBD2 may supply D (5 bases each). Trimming pared 5 bases from V and 3 bases from J, leaving 17 bases between. Germline CDR1 MNHNS, CDR2 SASEGT. CDR3 length: 15 residues. The CDR3 DNA reads as TGTGCCAGCAGTTTAGCGAGGGACGGGGACTACGAGCAGTACTTC. It encodes CASSLARDGDYEQYF.

V is TRBV6-5 and J is TRBJ2-3, with 9 bases that match TRBD2. CDR1 and CDR2 (germline): MNHEY, SVGAGI. The J segment lost 4 bases and the V segment lost 7 bases, leaving 6 bases of the junction unmatched. The CDR3 is 14 amino acids. CDR3 DNA: TGTGCCAGCATTGTAGCGGGAGAGGCAGATACGCAGTATTTT. It is translated as CASIVAGEADTQYF.

The V gene is TRBV25-1, the J gene TRBJ1-3, with unresolved D. V dropped 2 bases and J dropped 0 bases, with 8 bases sitting between them. The CDR3 has 15 residues. Germline loops: CDR1 MGHDK, CDR2 SYGVNS. CDR3 sequence (DNA): TGTGCCAGCAGTGAAAAGCACAGCTCTGGAAACACCATATATTTT. This sequence encodes CASSEKHSSGNTIYF. The entire variable domain, with the rest obtained from reference TRBV25-1 and TRBJ1-3, is as follows: EADIYQTPRYLVIGTGKKITLECSQTMGHDKMYWYQQDPGMELHLIHYSYGVNSTEKGDLSSESTVSRIRTEHFPLTLESARPSHTSQYLCASSEKHSSGNTIYFGEGSWLTVV.

The V gene is TRBV29-1, the J gene TRBJ2-1; unclear D gene. CDR1 and CDR2 (germline): SQVTM, ANQGSEA. This CDR3 spans 12 amino acids. Trimming cost V 7 bases and J 5 bases, with 12 bases left between them. In DNA form, the CDR3 reads TGCAGCGCCCTGTGGTCACACAATGAGCAGTTCTTC. Translating it yields CSALWSHNEQFF.

This clone occurred once. V usage is TRBV12-5 and J usage is TRBJ1-3, with TRBD1 matching 7 bases. CDR1 LGHNT and CDR2 FRNRAP come from the germline V gene. This CDR3 has 14 residues. Losses at the gene ends were 5 bases for V and 8 bases for J; bases not matched to a gene: 9. The CDR3 nucleotides are TGTGCTAGTGGTCCCGGACAGGTGACGGACACCATATATTTT. This encodes CASGPGQVTDTIYF. The variable domain in full, with the rest retrieved from reference TRBV12-5 and TRBJ1-3, is DARVTQTPRHKVTEMGQEVTMRCQPILGHNTVFWYRQTMMQGLELLAYFRNRAPLDDSGMPKDRFSAEMPDATLATLKIQPSEPRDSAVYFCASGPGQVTDTIYFGEGSWLTVV.

The J gene is TRBJ2-5, the V gene TRBV4-2, with D maybe TRBD2 (5 bases). The closer fit of TRBJ2-7 to the DNA end suggests the J call may be wrong. CDR3 size: 16 residues. CDR1 and CDR2 from the germline V gene are LGHNA and YNFKEQ. The CDR3 bases are TGTGCCAGCAGCCAAGCTGAGGGAAACTCGGCCTACGAGCAGTACTTC. It translates to CASSQAEGNSAYEQYF.

J is TRBJ2-7 and V is TRBV4-3, with 9 bases lining up with TRBD2. The germline V gene encodes CDR1 LGHNA and CDR2 YSLEER. This CDR3 is 14 amino acids long. V dropped 1 base and J dropped 4; count of bases not matched to a gene: 2. CDR3 loop: CASSQGSGGYEQYF. DNA for the CDR3: TGCGCCAGCAGCCAAGGGAGCGGGGGGTACGAGCAGTACTTC.

The gene calls are TRBV19 and TRBJ1-1; tentative D call: TRBD1 (5 bases). CDR3 length: 14 amino acids. V was trimmed by 1 base and J by 4 bases, leaving 10 bases between them. CDR1 and CDR2 (germline): LNHDA, SQIVND (reference sequence). CDR3 region: CASSIAAGGTEAFF. CDR3 DNA sequence: TGTGCCAGTAGTATAGCTGCGGGGGGCACTGAAGCTTTCTTT.

CDR3 loop: CASSIRTSGHEQFF. In nucleotides, the CDR3 is TGTGCCAGCAGCATTAGGACTAGCGGGCATGAGCAGTTCTTC. This chain connects TRBV9 to TRBJ2-1, with TRBD2 matching 11 bases. Germline V gene lookup returns CDR1 SGDLS and CDR2 YYNGEE. CDR3 length: 14 amino acids. The V segment lost 4 bases and the J segment 8 bases; nucleotides outside the gene matches: 5.

The CDR3 DNA reads TGTGCCAGCAGCTTAAGGCGGGGGGGCGTTTGGGAGACCCAGTACTTC. It specifies CASSLRRGGVWETQYF. V and J are TRBV7-9 and TRBJ2-5, with TRBD2 matching over 9 bases. CDR3 length: 16 residues. With 2 bases clipped from V and 5 bases from J, the junction kept 9 bases outside the gene matches. Germline CDR1 reads SEHNR; CDR2 reads FQNEAQ (reference sequence).

The CDR3 DNA follows: TGTGCCAGCACCGACAGGGGGCGGCTGTTTTTT. Protein sequence: CASTDRGRLFF. J is TRBJ2-2 and V is TRBV6-6; TRBD1 matches at 10 bases. The CDR3 is 11 residues long. V was pared by 7 bases and J by 13 bases, with 3 bases of the junction left unmatched. The germline V gene has CDR1 MNHNY and CDR2 SVGAGI (reference sequence).

The J gene is TRBJ1-1, the V gene TRBV7-8; D remains unclear. The V gene's germline CDR1 is SGHVS and CDR2 FQNEAQ. CDR3 length: 16 amino acids. Trimming cost V 2 bases and J 0 bases, with 13 bases left between them. CDR3 loop: CASSLPGQAMNTEAFF. For the CDR3, the DNA is TGTGCCAGCAGCTTACCCGGGCAGGCAATGAACACTGAAGCTTTCTTT.

The chain joins TRBV7-2 to TRBJ2-3, with no clear D. V was cut by 5 bases and J by 6 bases, with 18 bases left in between. CDR1 is SGHTA and CDR2 is FQGNSA in the germline V gene. This CDR3 comprises 15 residues. CDR3 in amino acids: CASSPSGLLPDTQYF. The DNA for the CDR3 is TGTGCCAGCAGCCCATCGGGCCTTCTCCCCGATACGCAGTATTTT.

The chain recombines TRBV6-6 with TRBJ2-7; D gene ambiguous. The CDR3 length is 13 residues. From germline, CDR1 is MNHNY and CDR2 SVGAGI (reference sequence). V was trimmed by 4 bases and J by 4 bases, leaving 11 bases between them. This CDR3 reads CASSSPTDYEQYF. CDR3 nucleotides: TGTGCCAGCAGTTCCCCGACGGATTACGAGCAGTACTTC.

This clone was seen once. The chain joins TRBV11-1 to TRBJ1-1; 7 nucleotides match TRBD1. CDR3 size: 12 residues. CDR1 is SGHAT, CDR2 FQDESV, per germline (reference sequence). The V segment lost 5 bases and the J segment 5 bases; nucleotides outside the gene matches: 2. CDR3 in amino acids: CASSEQGTEAFF. CDR3 nucleotide sequence: TGTGCCAGCAGCGAACAGGGGACTGAAGCTTTCTTT. The full variable domain, rest sourced from reference TRBV11-1 and TRBJ1-1, is EAEVAQSPRYKITEKSQAVAFWCDPISGHATLYWYRQILGQGPELLVQFQDESVVDDSQLPKDRFSAERLKGVDSTLKIQPAELGDSAMYLCASSEQGTEAFFGQGTRLTVV.

The chain carries TRBV19 and TRBJ1-5; D is undetermined. Per germline, CDR1 LNHDA and CDR2 SQIVND (reference sequence). Trimming shortened V by 3 bases and J by 4 bases, and 10 bases separated the two germline ends. The CDR3 covers 14 residues. The CDR3 sequence: CASSIQRPNQPQHF. The CDR3 bases are TGTGCCAGTAGTATCCAGCGGCCAAATCAGCCCCAGCATTTT.

A word on this clone: Other DNA sequences in this sample translate to the same CDR3. V usage is TRBV9 and J usage is TRBJ2-3; D remains unclear. Germline lookup yields CDR1 SGDLS and CDR2 YYNGEE. V shed 0 bases and J shed 6 bases, with 2 bases lying between them. The CDR3 contains 11 residues. As DNA, the CDR3 is TGTGCCAGCAGCGTAGGGGATACGCAGTATTTT. Its translation is CASSVGDTQYF.

Points on this clone: Other DNA variants within this sample encode the same CDR3. The chain couples TRBV28 to TRBJ2-7, with D tentatively TRBD2 (6 bases). Germline V gene sequence: CDR1 MDHEN, CDR2 SYDVKM. CDR3 length: 12 amino acids. Trimming took 2 bases from V and 4 from J, leaving 6 bases between them. This chain's CDR3 is CASSLRGYEQYF. DNA of the CDR3: TGTGCCAGCAGTTTACGGGGGTACGAGCAGTACTTC.

The V and J genes are TRBV7-9 and TRBJ2-5, with D possibly matching TRBD2 (6 bases). V lost 4 bases to trimming and J lost 5 bases, with 26 bases between them. The germline V gene encodes CDR1 SEHNR and CDR2 FQNEAQ (reference sequence). The CDR3 is 18 residues long. CDR3 sequence reads: CASSSRPKYSGLGETQYF. As DNA, the CDR3 is TGTGCCAGCAGCTCCCGGCCAAAGTATAGCGGACTTGGGGAGACCCAGTACTTC.

With respect to this clone: The sample carries other DNA sequences with the same CDR3. This chain links TRBV7-9 with TRBJ1-1; D might be TRBD1 (5 bases). Germline V gene sequence: CDR1 SEHNR, CDR2 FQNEAQ (reference sequence). Deletions cut 1 base from V and 1 base from J, with 7 bases between. The CDR3 spans 14 residues. The CDR3 sequence is CASSLVTENTEAFF. DNA of the CDR3: TGTGCCAGCAGCTTAGTGACAGAGAACACTGAAGCTTTCTTT.

V and J are TRBV7-9 and TRBJ2-1; the match to TRBD2 covers 9 bases. This CDR3 spans 16 amino acids. The ends lost 5 bases at V and 6 bases at J; junction bases unmatched: 11. Germline V gene lookup returns CDR1 SEHNR and CDR2 FQNEAQ (reference sequence). CDR3 loop: CASSTLYGTSLNEQFF. The CDR3 DNA is TGTGCCAGCAGCACCCTTTACGGGACTAGCCTCAATGAGCAGTTCTTC.

The chain recombines TRBV5-1 with TRBJ1-2, with D hard to call. CDR1 SGHRS and CDR2 YFSETQ come from the germline V gene. The V end was cut by 0 bases, the J end by 4 bases, with 10 bases between. This CDR3 comprises 14 residues. The CDR3 loop is CASSLASGSYGYTF. The CDR3 DNA follows: TGCGCCAGCAGCTTGGCTTCCGGCAGCTATGGCTACACCTTC.

This chain connects TRBV2 to TRBJ1-1, with a tentative D call TRBD1 (5 bases). Germline-derived CDR1 and CDR2 are SNHLY and FYNNEI. There are 12 residues in the CDR3. Trimming cost V 11 bases and J 1 base, with 11 bases left between them. The CDR3: CALREGNTEAFF. CDR3 sequence (DNA): TGTGCCCTCAGGGAAGGGAACACTGAAGCTTTCTTT.